This TCR beta chain was observed in a study of blood T cell repertoires in COVID-19. At the level of the study: Acute and convalescent COVID-19 specimens originated in the United States, Italy and Spain. Nucleic acid was either cDNA or gDNA, and it came from T cells, B-cell-depleted T cells, or PBMCs.

In the source study's methods: How many nucleated cells were present was estimated from reference gene primer amplification. Generated by immunoSEQ multiplex PCR, the TCRdb table keeps only in-frame clones and is missing some. The V and J calls and clone size were taken over from that table, and D and trimming were inferred from the DNA. The table shows a few hundred thousand clones, with approximately 84% occurring only once. Germline CDR1 LGHNA, CDR2 YNFKEQ. This CDR3 is built from 16 residues. V lost 4 bases, J lost 1 base, and 5 bases stayed unmatched. The sample taken for sequencing was peripheral blood. This chain connects TRBV4-2 to TRBJ1-5, with TRBD1 matching over 9 bases. The sequence derives from a man in his fifties with acute or convalescent COVID-19. CDR3: CASSPGDRASNQPQHF. In nucleotides, the CDR3 is TGTGCCAGCAGCCCAGGGGACAGGGCCAGCAATCAGCCCCAGCATTTT.